A single sample is the source of the 31 T cell receptor beta chains below, sequenced in a study of T cells after yellow fever vaccination. TCRdb re-called the 5' RACE reads through MiXCR, storing one row per CDR3 protein. Here the sample spans hundreds of thousands of distinct CDR3 sequences, approximately 18% being singletons. The source was PBMCs, collected before the yellow fever booster vaccination. The receptors stem from a man between 18 and 35 years old who received the YFV17D yellow fever vaccine.

This clonotype has more than one count but fewer than ten. V gene TRBV20-1 combines with J gene TRBJ2-6, with D perhaps TRBD1 (5 bases). The CDR3 totals 11 residues. Looked up from germline, CDR1 is DFQATT and CDR2 is SNEGSKA (reference sequence). CDR3 region: CGASGANVLTF. Here the CDR3 DNA reads TGCGGGGCCTCTGGGGCCAACGTCCTGACTTTC.

This clonotype came up a few times. The genes are TRBV6-5 and TRBJ1-3; possibly TRBD1 for D (6 bases). Trimming pared 2 bases from V and 4 bases from J, leaving 9 bases between. From germline, CDR1 is MNHEY and CDR2 SVGAGI. CDR3 size: 14 residues. The CDR3 loop reads CASSYGTPGNTIYF. The CDR3 DNA follows: TGTGCCAGCAGTTACGGGACACCGGGAAACACCATATATTTT.

This sequence joins TRBV28 and TRBJ1-5; no clear D gene. Germline V gene sequence: CDR1 MDHEN, CDR2 SYDVKM. The CDR3 loop spans 15 amino acids. Trimming took 5 bases from V and 7 from J, leaving 18 bases between them. CDR3 loop: CASSPILRLTQPQHF. In DNA form, the CDR3 reads TGTGCCAGCAGTCCTATATTACGGCTAACCCAGCCCCAGCATTTT.

The V and J genes are TRBV7-9 and TRBJ2-3, with 7 nucleotides matching TRBD1. CDR1 is SEHNR, CDR2 FQNEAQ, per germline (reference sequence). This CDR3 contains 12 residues. The V segment lost 6 bases and the J segment 14 bases; nucleotides outside the gene matches: 11. CDR3 region: CASRRDRVARYF. The DNA of the CDR3 is TGTGCCAGCAGGCGAGACAGGGTTGCGCGGTATTTT.

This clonotype was observed a few times. The chain is built from TRBV12-3 or TRBV12-4 and TRBJ2-2; 8 nucleotides agree with TRBD1. The J segment lost 4 bases and the V segment lost 6 bases, leaving 4 bases of the junction unmatched. This CDR3 contains 14 residues. The CDR3 bases are TGTGCCAGCAGAGCAGGGGGCGGCACCGGGGAGCTGTTTTTT. It yields the protein CASRAGGGTGELFF.

This clonotype was observed many times. The rearrangement links TRBV4-3 to TRBJ2-1; D gene unclear. The CDR3 length is 13 residues. Trimming pared 0 bases from V and 15 bases from J, leaving 15 bases between. Per germline, CDR1 LGHNA and CDR2 YSLEER. The CDR3 here is CASSQDLALRRFF. CDR3 DNA: TGCGCCAGCAGCCAAGATTTGGCCCTCCGACGGTTCTTC.

The CDR3 region is CASSLVSRGPGELFF. The CDR3 DNA reads as TGTGCCAGCAGCTTAGTTTCGAGAGGACCCGGGGAGCTGTTTTTT. This chain connects TRBV7-6 to TRBJ2-2; no clear D gene. CDR1 SGHVS and CDR2 FNYEAQ come from the germline V gene. There are 15 residues in the CDR3. Trimming stripped 1 base from V and 6 bases from J, with 12 bases between.

The V and J genes are TRBV12-3 or TRBV12-4 and TRBJ2-5; 8 bases align to TRBD2. The CDR3 has 17 amino acids. The ends lost 2 bases at V and 5 bases at J; junction bases unmatched: 13. The CDR3 coding sequence is TGTGCCAGCAGTTTATACCCCCCAGCTAGCGGGCCGGAGACCCAGTACTTC. Translating it yields CASSLYPPASGPETQYF.

There are a few counts of this clonotype. The J gene is TRBJ2-3, the V gene TRBV4-1; 8 bases match TRBD2. The CDR3 runs to 13 residues. Looked up from germline, CDR1 is MGHRA and CDR2 is YSYEKL. DNA for the CDR3: TGCGCGTCAAAACTAGCGGGCACAGATACGCAGTATTTT. It encodes CASKLAGTDTQYF.

This clonotype was picked up a small number of times. The gene calls are TRBV12-3 or TRBV12-4 and TRBJ2-3, with 10 bases lining up with TRBD2. Losses at the gene ends were 6 bases for V and 5 bases for J; bases not matched to a gene: 2. The CDR3 spans 13 residues. CDR3 nucleotides: TGTGCCAGCAGACTAGCGGGGCAAGATACGCAGTATTTT. It yields the protein CASRLAGQDTQYF.

V is TRBV7-9 and J is TRBJ1-2; possibly TRBD1 for D (5 bases). Germline V CDR1 and CDR2: SEHNR, FQNEAQ (reference sequence). The CDR3 runs to 16 residues. V was clipped by 1 base and J by 5 bases, with 17 bases between them. The CDR3 sequence is CASSLDPGTDTYGYTF. Written as DNA, the CDR3 is TGTGCCAGCAGCTTAGATCCAGGGACGGACACTTATGGCTACACCTTC.

The chain combines TRBV12-3 or TRBV12-4 with TRBJ2-5, with no clear D. The CDR3 has 15 residues. Trimming left V 3 bases short and J 5 bases short, with 16 bases between. This CDR3 is CASSLYPSVSETQYF. CDR3 sequence (DNA): TGTGCCAGCAGTTTGTATCCATCGGTTTCGGAGACCCAGTACTTC.

The CDR3 sequence is CASRASSYEQYV. Here the CDR3 DNA reads TGTGCCAGCAGGGCGAGTTCCTACGAGCAGTACGTC. The chain has TRBV9 and TRBJ2-7, with D uncertain. V lost 5 bases to trimming and J lost 1 base, with 7 bases between them. The CDR3 loop spans 12 amino acids. The germline CDR1 and CDR2 sequences are SGDLS and YYNGEE.

This clonotype was observed a handful of times. The chain has TRBV7-2 and TRBJ2-7; D is unresolved. V was pared by 5 bases and J by 0 bases, with 11 bases between. The CDR3 length is 14 residues. Germline-derived CDR1 and CDR2 are SGHTA and FQGNSA. The CDR3: CASSTGVGSYEQYF. The CDR3 bases are TGTGCCAGCAGCACTGGGGTTGGCTCCTACGAGCAGTACTTC.

The chain combines TRBV20-1 with TRBJ2-5; possible D gene TRBD2, 6 bases. The CDR3 totals 15 residues. Trimming removed 0 bases at V and 5 bases at J, with 16 bases between. Germline CDR1 reads DFQATT; CDR2 reads SNEGSKA (reference sequence). The CDR3 nucleotides are TGCAGTGCTAGAGATCGGGCTAGCGCCGATGAGACCCAGTACTTC. Translated, it gives CSARDRASADETQYF.

This clonotype was seen ten or more times. The chain links TRBV10-1 to TRBJ2-3, with D possibly being TRBD1 (6 bases). CDR3 size: 16 residues. Germline CDR1 reads WNHNN; CDR2 reads SYGVQD (reference sequence). Trimming shortened V by 3 bases and J by 0 bases, and 13 bases separated the two germline ends. The CDR3 sequence is CASSETGTYSTDTQYF. Here the CDR3 DNA reads TGCGCCAGCAGTGAAACCGGGACATATAGCACAGATACGCAGTATTTT.

This clonotype was seen a few times. This rearrangement joins TRBV19 to TRBJ1-1; D not resolved. The length of the CDR3 is 14 residues. The V gene's germline CDR1 is LNHDA and CDR2 SQIVND (reference sequence). V was cut by 9 bases and J by 5 bases, with 19 bases left in between. CDR3 in amino acids: CASKDFLRRTEAFF. DNA of the CDR3: TGTGCCAGCAAAGACTTCCTCCGGAGAACTGAAGCTTTCTTT. The full variable domain, its missing parts supplied by reference TRBV19 and TRBJ1-1, is DGGITQSPKYLFRKEGQNVTLSCEQNLNHDAMYWYRQDPGQGLRLIYYSQIVNDFQKGDIAEGYSVSREKKESFPLTVTSAQKNPTAFYLCASKDFLRRTEAFFGQGTRLTVV.

This clonotype showed up just a few times. J is TRBJ2-1 and V is TRBV6-2 or TRBV6-3; D gene ambiguous. V was pared by 5 bases and J by 0 bases, with 2 bases between. Germline V gives CDR1 MNHEY, CDR2 SVGEGT. This CDR3 region has 12 residues. The CDR3 DNA reads TGTGCCAGCAGTATCTCCTACAATGAGCAGTTCTTC. This sequence encodes CASSISYNEQFF.

This chain links TRBV20-1 with TRBJ2-3; 10 bases map to TRBD1. The junction had 15 bases not matched to a gene; V was cut back by 5 bases and J by 4 bases. Germline V gene data show CDR1 as DFQATT and CDR2 as SNEGSKA (reference sequence). The CDR3 is 17 residues long. CDR3 protein: CSAQKGPGQGSADTQYF. The CDR3 region has the DNA TGCAGTGCTCAAAAAGGGCCGGGACAGGGGTCCGCAGATACGCAGTATTTT.

This clonotype was detected only a few times. The genes are TRBV4-1 and TRBJ2-2; 9 bases agree with TRBD1. With V trimmed by 1 base and J by 5 bases, 11 bases remained unmatched. CDR1 and CDR2 (germline): MGHRA, YSYEKL. The CDR3 contains 18 residues. The CDR3: CASSQVGRDRVGTGELFF. The CDR3, as DNA: TGCGCCAGCAGCCAAGTAGGTCGGGACAGGGTGGGGACCGGGGAGCTGTTTTTT.

This chain uses TRBV6-2 or TRBV6-3 with TRBJ2-5, with TRBD2 matching over 7 bases. The germline V gene encodes CDR1 MNHEY and CDR2 SVGEGT. V lost 7 bases, J lost 5 bases, and 7 bases stayed unmatched. The CDR3 sequence is 13 residues long. CDR3 protein: CASNNPGRETQYF. CDR3 bases: TGTGCCAGCAACAATCCCGGGAGGGAGACCCAGTACTTC.

This clonotype was recorded a few times. The rearrangement links TRBV20-1 to TRBJ1-1, with unresolved D. V was pared by 3 bases and J by 4 bases, with 12 bases between. The CDR3 consists of 13 residues. Per germline, CDR1 DFQATT and CDR2 SNEGSKA (reference sequence). As DNA, the CDR3 is TGCAGTGCTAGCGTATTTGGAGGCACTGAAGCTTTCTTT. This gives the protein CSASVFGGTEAFF.

This clonotype was observed a handful of times. The V and J genes are TRBV7-9 and TRBJ1-1, with unresolved D. V gave up 11 bases and J gave up 1 base, with 17 bases separating them. The germline gives CDR1 SEHNR, CDR2 FQNEAQ (reference sequence). CDR3 length equals 14 residues. The chain's CDR3 is CAVAREGPNTEAFF. For the CDR3, the DNA is TGTGCCGTCGCCCGCGAGGGTCCGAACACTGAAGCTTTCTTT. Based on the CDR3 plus reference TRBV7-9 and TRBJ1-1, the full variable domain is DTGVSQNPRHKITKRGQNVTFRCDPISEHNRLYWYRQTLGQGPEFLTYFQNEAQLEKSRLLSDRFSAERPKGSFSTLEIQRTEQGDSAMYLCAVAREGPNTEAFFGQGTRLTVV.

This rearrangement joins TRBV5-5 to TRBJ2-4; D gene ambiguous. This CDR3 has 14 amino acids. V was shortened by 0 bases and J by 6 bases, with 10 bases between the two germline ends. CDR1 is SGHKS, CDR2 YYEKEE, per germline (reference sequence). CDR3 nucleotide sequence: TGTGCCAGCAGCTTGGAAGGGTTCGGAAACATTCAGTACTTC. As protein: CASSLEGFGNIQYF.

The CDR3 coding sequence is TGCAGTGCACAGGGACGAACAAAAGAGACCCAGTACTTC. Protein sequence: CSAQGRTKETQYF. The chain recombines TRBV20-1 with TRBJ2-5, with D possibly being TRBD1 (6 bases). This CDR3 contains 13 residues. Germline V gives CDR1 DFQATT, CDR2 SNEGSKA (reference sequence). With 6 bases removed from V and 3 bases from J, the gap between germline ends came to 14 bases.

The chain uses TRBV3-1 and TRBJ1-3, with TRBD1 identical over 9 bases. Losses at the gene ends were 2 bases for V and 4 bases for J; bases not matched to a gene: 6. CDR3 length equals 16 residues. Germline V gives CDR1 LGHDT, CDR2 YNNKEL (reference sequence). CDR3 coding DNA: TGTGCCAGCAGCCAAACGCGCGGGACAGGGGGAAACACCATATATTTT. This encodes CASSQTRGTGGNTIYF.

This clonotype was found a few times. The chain uses TRBV24-1 and TRBJ1-2; D might be TRBD1 (5 bases). The CDR3 is made up of 13 amino acids. V lost 5 bases, J lost 4 bases, and 10 bases lay in between. In germline, CDR1 is KGHDR, CDR2 SFDVKD. The CDR3 spells CATSVDRAYGYTF. The CDR3 DNA follows: TGTGCCACCAGTGTAGACAGAGCCTATGGCTACACCTTC.

The rearrangement links TRBV12-3 or TRBV12-4 to TRBJ1-2; weak D call: TRBD1 (5 bases). Trimming stripped 6 bases from V and 6 bases from J, with 17 bases between. The length of the CDR3 is 14 residues. The CDR3 DNA follows: TGTGCCAGCAGCCCAGTTGGGGCCGCGGATGGCTACACCTTC. Translating it yields CASSPVGAADGYTF.

This clonotype was detected many times. The chain links TRBV21-1 to TRBJ2-1; the table's D call TRBD1 went unverified against the DNA. TRBV21-1 is a listed pseudogene. The CDR3 is made up of 17 amino acids. In DNA form, the CDR3 reads TGTGCCAGCAGCAAAGTACCGGGACAGGGGTCCGACAATGAGCAGTTCTTC. Protein sequence: CASSKVPGQGSDNEQFF.

This chain connects TRBV11-2 to TRBJ1-5, with D hard to call. With 3 bases removed from V and 0 bases from J, the gap between germline ends came to 9 bases. This CDR3 is 15 amino acids long. Germline V gene lookup returns CDR1 SGHAT and CDR2 FQNNGV. Here the CDR3 DNA reads TGTGCCAGCAGCTTCGGGATTTATAGCAATCAGCCCCAGCATTTT. Translating it yields CASSFGIYSNQPQHF.

The chain joins TRBV4-1 to TRBJ2-1; TRBD2 agrees at 9 bases. This CDR3 has 17 residues. J gave up 7 bases and V 0 bases, and 10 bases lay outside the gene matches. Germline CDR1 is MGHRA and CDR2 is YSYEKL. CDR3 DNA sequence: TGCGCCAGCAGCCAAGATCAAGGCGGGGGGGCGATAAATGAGCAGTTCTTC. Residues: CASSQDQGGGAINEQFF.